This T cell receptor beta chain was identified during a study of regulatory T cells in long-lasting Graves disease (dated by TCRdb to the early 2020s). With regard to the full study: To count as having persistent Graves' disease, a patient had to have received antithyroid drug treatment for over 5 years with TSH receptor autoantibodies remaining persistently positive. TCR sequencing covered some 13 persistent and 20 or so newly diagnosed Graves' disease patients, some 33 samples in total. This study used TCR sequencing and RNA sequencing of peripheral blood to compare persistent Graves' disease patients against newly diagnosed Graves' disease patients. The study was conducted in China and was registered as a clinical trial. In the clinical cohort, patients with persistent Graves' disease had used antithyroid drugs for an average of roughly 10 years.

Results the study describes overall, beyond this receptor: Compared with newly diagnosed patients, patients with persistent Graves' disease had lower TCR Shannon entropy and fewer highly expanded clones, which suggests clonal expansion. Only peripheral blood was studied, because thyroid tissue, the primary lesion, was inaccessible. Persistent patients shared more public clonotypes among themselves (around 2,500) than newly diagnosed patients did (about 970). Sequencing and analysis were limited to the TCR beta chain. As a limitation, the authors acknowledged that the small sample size may reduce accuracy. TRBV28, TRBJ1-2 and TRBJ2-5 were preferentially used in persistent disease, while TRBV20-1 and TRBJ2-1 were favored in newly diagnosed disease.

Library prep was done by multiplex PCR. TCRdb names Illumina HiSeq 4000 as the instrument used. TCR beta libraries were built with iRepertoire HTBI primers and Arm-PCR amplification of CDR3 regions. Before sequencing, the PCR products went through gel purification. Under the source paper's analysis protocol: Across samples, some 62 TRBV and over 11 TRBJ segments were identified and used for gene usage analysis of CDR3 amino acid clonotypes. COPE and FqMerger were used to merge filtered high-quality paired reads into contigs. BLAST was used to align contigs to IMGT TRBV, TRBD and TRBJ reference genes, with CDR3 defined following IMGT. Highly expanded clones were defined as clonotypes with a frequency above 0.1%. Repertoire diversity was measured by Shannon entropy, and V-J evenness by the Gini coefficient. A clonotype found in more than one individual was treated as public. TCRdb took the public reads, trimmed them with fastp at Q25, ran MiXCR for clone calling and kept in-frame beta chains. Duplicate CDR3 protein sequences are folded into a single record with the most common DNA and genes. The V and J calls reflect TCRdb's pipeline rather than the authors' work. The sample data list 600,000 to 800,000 distinct CDR3 sequences, and 30% of these were observed just once. The top ten clonotypes cover about two fifths of the sample.

The intended sense of this specimen's time point label: persistent/refractory GD, antithyroid drugs over 5 years with positive TRAb. For both TCR sequencing and RNA sequencing, RNA was extracted from PBMCs in TRIzol. The diagnosis of Graves' disease followed American Thyroid Association guidelines. Patients for the study were recruited at an endocrinology department in Xi'an, China. Each patient gave 9 to 10 milliliters of peripheral blood, collected in an EDTA anticoagulant tube. Ficoll Paque Plus density gradient separation was used to isolate PBMCs, and no further T cell sorting was done. An Agilent 2100 Bioanalyzer and agarose gel were used to check RNA quality, while a NanoDrop 2000 measured RNA concentration. V is shortened by 4 bases, J by 5 bases, and the region joining them spans 9 bases. The CDR3 sequence holds 13 residues, the cysteine and phenylalanine included. The only DNA kept is the CDR3, 39 bases in frame from the first base. Reading the germline V gene gives CDR1 MDHEN and CDR2 SYDVKM.

This clonotype has more than one count but fewer than ten. The antigen it recognizes is unknown. The input lacks base qualities; no much larger clone sits a single base away. The sequence links TRBV28 to TRBJ1-5; the D gene cannot be resolved reliably. The material sequenced was peripheral blood mononuclear cells (PBMCs), taken when the disease was refractory, from a patient treated with antithyroid drugs. This receptor was identified in a female donor with Graves disease. The nucleotide sequence reads TGTGCCAGCAGTTCCGCCGGCTATCAGCCCCAGCATTTT. It specifies CASSSAGYQPQHF.